This T cell receptor beta chain is from a study of long-term antiretroviral therapy in people with HIV. The assay, immunoSEQ v3.0, was run at survey level. Sequencing used immunoSEQ multiplex PCR; TCRdb keeps in-frame clones, though not all of them. The sample gives more than 15,000 clones, approximately 94% of which show up once; 4.5% to 5.5% is in the top ten. This clone was counted once. From each donor, at least one pre-ART PBMC sample and at least two post-ART PBMC samples were obtained. The CDR3 has 15 amino acids. V gave up 3 bases and J gave up 6 bases; unmatched junction bases: 6. CDR1 and CDR2 (germline): LNHDA, SQIVND (reference sequence).

Sequencing used unsorted PBMCs, obtained about 6 years after starting antiretroviral therapy. This TCR derives from a woman aged 50 to 60 with HIV. The rearrangement links TRBV19 to TRBJ1-5; the match to TRBD1 covers 9 bases. DNA for the CDR3: TGTGCCAGTAGTATTTGGGCGACAGGGGGTCAGCCCCAGCATTTT. It codes for CASSIWATGGQPQHF.